This is a list of T cell receptor beta chains from one sample in a study of T cell responses to AZD1222 COVID-19 vaccine. Here immunoSEQ multiplex PCR was the method, and the copy in TCRdb shows in-frame clones only, minus some. This table holds fewer than 120,000 clones, under 95% found once. Sequencing was performed on peripheral blood, taken on day 0 of AZD1222 vaccination. Receptors originate from an adult in good health. The CDR3 runs from the conserved cysteine through the conserved F or W. The D gene is left open where the match is weak. Rows give clone size only sometimes, using once, few, many, or a class for an expanded clone.

V gene	D gene	J gene	clone size	CDR3 DNA	CDR3 protein
TRBV19	-	TRBJ1-1	-	TGTGCCAGTAAAAATGAGAACACTGAAGCTTTCTTT	CASKNENTEAFF
TRBV5-5	-	TRBJ1-5	-	TGTGCCAGCAGCTTGGCCTATTGGGGAAGCAATCAGCCCCAGCATTTT	CASSLAYWGSNQPQHF
TRBV2	-	TRBJ2-7	-	TGTGCCAGCAGGGAGGATTCCTACGAGCAGTACTTC	CASREDSYEQYF
TRBV19	TRBD2	TRBJ2-2	-	TGTGCCAGTAGTCCGCTAGCGGGGGCCCTCACCGGGGAGCTGTTTTTT	CASSPLAGALTGELFF
TRBV30	TRBD2	TRBJ2-3	once	TGTGCCTGCGACCCACTAGCGGGGGGAACAGATACGCAGTATTTT	CACDPLAGGTDTQYF
TRBV11-3	-	TRBJ1-2	-	TGTGCCAGCAGCTTGGGACTTATAGCCTATGGCTACACCTTC	CASSLGLIAYGYTF
TRBV28	-	TRBJ2-7	-	TGTGCCAGCAGTTTATACCGAGAGCAGTACTTC	CASSLYREQYF
TRBV4-1	-	TRBJ1-6	few	TGCGCCAGCAGCCAAGAACCGCCGAACGTAGGACGGATTTATAATTCACCCCTCCACTTT	CASSQEPPNVGRIYNSPLHF
TRBV16	-	TRBJ2-5	once	TGTGCCAGCAGCCTGGAACAGGCTGGAGAGACCCAGTACTTC	CASSLEQAGETQYF
TRBV19	-	TRBJ2-3	-	TGTGCCAGTACCCATGGGGTTAGCACAGATACGCAGTATTTT	CASTHGVSTDTQYF
TRBV24-1	TRBD1	TRBJ1-5	-	TGTGCCACCACCCTGGACAGGGGGGAAAATTATAGCAATCAGCCCCAGCATTTT	CATTLDRGENYSNQPQHF
TRBV5-1	-	TRBJ2-7	once	TGCGCCAGCCGGAGTGGGGGACCGATCTACGAGCAGTACTTC	CASRSGGPIYEQYF
TRBV19	TRBD1	TRBJ1-5	-	TGTGCCAGTAGTATGGGGACAGGCAATCAGCCCCAGCATTTT	CASSMGTGNQPQHF
TRBV7-9	-	TRBJ1-2	once	TGTGCCAGCAGCCCTCGACAGGCAAACTATGGCTACACCTTC	CASSPRQANYGYTF
TRBV4-1	-	TRBJ1-6	-	TGCGCCAGCAGCCAAGATCGGGATTGGAATTCACCCCTCCACTTT	CASSQDRDWNSPLHF
TRBV15	-	TRBJ2-5	-	TGTGCCACCAGCAGAGATCGGGCAGGTCGAGGGGAGACCCAGTACTTC	CATSRDRAGRGETQYF
TRBV19	-	TRBJ1-5	-	TGTGCCAGTAGTCGTACAGGAGTCAATCAGCCCCAGCATTTT	CASSRTGVNQPQHF
TRBV5-1	-	TRBJ2-7	-	TGCGCCAGCAGCCCAGTTAGGAGCTACGAGCAGTACTTC	CASSPVRSYEQYF
TRBV10-3	-	TRBJ1-6	-	TGTGCCATCAGTGATTTCCAGGGAGGAGCTAATAATTCACCCCTCCACTTT	CAISDFQGGANNSPLHF
TRBV5-6	-	TRBJ1-2	once	TGTGCCAGCAGCTTGGAACAGCGGGTTCGTGGCTATGGCTACACCTTC	CASSLEQRVRGYGYTF
TRBV19	-	TRBJ1-5	-	TGTGCCAGTAGACATCACAATAGCAATCAGCCCCAGCATTTT	CASRHHNSNQPQHF
TRBV15	-	TRBJ1-4	-	TGTGCCACCAGCAGAGGGGCGGGGGTTGGTGAAAAACTGTTTTTT	CATSRGAGVGEKLFF
TRBV7-9	-	TRBJ2-2	-	TGTGCCAGCAGCTTATTTCAGGGCACCGGGGAGCTGTTTTTT	CASSLFQGTGELFF
TRBV4-2	-	TRBJ2-1	-	TGTGCCAGCAGCCAAGATTTAGGGGATCTGTTCTTC	CASSQDLGDLFF
TRBV19	-	TRBJ1-1	few	TGTGCCAGTAGTATGGGCGAGAACACTGAAGCTTTCTTT	CASSMGENTEAFF
TRBV6-5	-	TRBJ2-1	-	TGTGCCAGCAGTTACTCGGGCGGGCGGCCTTACAATGAGCAGTTCTTC	CASSYSGGRPYNEQFF
TRBV3-1/TRBV3-2	-	TRBJ1-2	-	TGTGCCAGCAGCCAAGATCCCGGTGGCTACACCTTC	CASSQDPGGYTF
TRBV30	-	TRBJ1-1	-	TGTGCCTGGATTCTGTCGCTCCCCTCCACTGAAGCTTTCTTT	CAWILSLPSTEAFF
TRBV3-1/TRBV3-2	-	TRBJ2-7	-	TGTGCCAGCAGACCCGGGGCCAACCGGGGCTACGAGCAGTACTTC	CASRPGANRGYEQYF